These T cell receptor beta chains were read from a single sample in a study of breast tumors, draining lymph nodes, adjacent tissues. TCRdb analysed the multiplex PCR reads with MiXCR anew, one entry per CDR3 protein. The sample carries approximately 150,000 distinct CDR3 sequences, around 35% recorded once. Sequenced: axillary lymph node tissue. These receptors were taken from a female donor with breast cancer. Some clones in this sample may be carry-over from other donors' samples. The CDR3 runs from the conserved cysteine through the conserved F or W. The D gene is left open where the match is weak. Not all rows give a size; the values are once, few, many and, for expanded clones, a class.

CDR3nt | CDR3aa | v_gene | d_gene | j_gene | abundance
TGTGCCAGCAGTTGGGGACTAGCGGGGAGCACAGATACGCAGTATTTT | CASSWGLAGSTDTQYF | TRBV28 | TRBD2 | TRBJ2-3 | few
TGTGCCAGCAGCTTAGCCGGGCTGGGTATCGGGGAGCTGTTTTTT | CASSLAGLGIGELFF | TRBV11-2 | - | TRBJ2-2 | -
TGTGCCAGCAGCTTGGTTCCCCACGAGCAGTACTTC | CASSLVPHEQYF | TRBV5-4 | - | TRBJ2-7 | many
TGTGCCAGCTCAACGGCTAGCAGGTGCGAGCAGTACTTC | CASSTASRCEQYF | TRBV12-3/TRBV12-4 | - | TRBJ2-7 | -
TGCGCCAGCAGCCAACAGGGCACCGGGGAGCTGTTTTTT | CASSQQGTGELFF | TRBV4-3 | - | TRBJ2-2 | many
TGCGCCAGCAGCCAAGAAGGGGATAACTACAATGAGCAGTTCTTC | CASSQEGDNYNEQFF | TRBV4-1 | - | TRBJ2-1 | many
TGTGCCAGCAGCCCTAACCTTAGTGGTGAAGCTTTCTTT | CASSPNLSGEAFF | TRBV7-3 | - | TRBJ1-1 | -
TGTGCCATCAGTGAAACACCTCAGGGCAAGAATGAAAAACTGTTTTTT | CAISETPQGKNEKLFF | TRBV10-3 | - | TRBJ1-4 | -
TGTGCCAGCTTAACGTCGGACAGTTCCTACGAGCAGTACTTC | CASLTSDSSYEQYF | TRBV28 | - | TRBJ2-7 | few
TGCGCCGGCTCAGCTCGACGGAGCTCCTACGAGCAGTACTTC | CAGSARRSSYEQYF | TRBV18 | - | TRBJ2-7 | -
TGTGCCTGGAGTTTAACAGGCCTCGGGGAAAAACTGTTTTTT | CAWSLTGLGEKLFF | TRBV30 | - | TRBJ1-4 | -
TGTGCCAGCAGTTGGGGTTATCAGCCCCAGCATTTT | CASSWGYQPQHF | TRBV6-2/TRBV6-3 | - | TRBJ1-5 | -
TGTGCCAGCAGTTTAAGCTCGGGGACTAGCGCCCAGGTTAAGGATACGCAGTATTTT | CASSLSSGTSAQVKDTQYF | TRBV6-4 | TRBD2 | TRBJ2-3 | -
TGTGCCAGCAGTTTAATAGCGGGAGACATGTATAATTCACCCCTCCACTTT | CASSLIAGDMYNSPLHF | TRBV28 | - | TRBJ1-6 | many
TGTGCCAGCAGCTTGTCCCAGGAGACAGATACGCAGTATTTT | CASSLSQETDTQYF | TRBV7-9 | - | TRBJ2-3 | -
TGTGCCAGCAGCTTAGGATCCCGGGACAGGGGCAATTCACCCCTCCACTTT | CASSLGSRDRGNSPLHF | TRBV12-3/TRBV12-4 | TRBD1 | TRBJ1-6 | many
TGTGCCAGCAGCTTGGCCGACGGGCCGAGAACTGAAGCTTTCTTT | CASSLADGPRTEAFF | TRBV5-6 | - | TRBJ1-1 | -
TGCAGTGCTAGAGACCCACGGGACAACCCCTACGAGCAGTACTTC | CSARDPRDNPYEQYF | TRBV20-1 | - | TRBJ2-7 | many
TGCGCCAGCAGCCCGAACGGGGTCAACACAGATACGCAGTATTTT | CASSPNGVNTDTQYF | TRBV4-3 | - | TRBJ2-3 | many
TGTGCCATCAGTGGCGAGGGCCGCTCCTATAATTCACCCCTCCACTTT | CAISGEGRSYNSPLHF | TRBV10-3 | - | TRBJ1-6 | -
TGCGCCAACACGTGCACTATCTCCTACAATGAGCAGTTCTTC | CANTCTISYNEQFF | TRBV10-1 | - | TRBJ2-1 | many
TGTGCCACCAGCAGAACTACTTGGGACAGGGGTACCTACGAGCAGTACTTC | CATSRTTWDRGTYEQYF | TRBV15 | TRBD1 | TRBJ2-7 | many
TGTGCCAGCAGTTCAAGCTCCTACAATGAGCAGTTCTTC | CASSSSSYNEQFF | TRBV11-2 | - | TRBJ2-1 | many
TGTGCCAGCAGTTTATGGGGGAGGGAAGAGACCCAGTACTTC | CASSLWGREETQYF | TRBV28 | TRBD2 | TRBJ2-5 | -
TGCAGTGCCATAAAGGGTTTAAATGAAAAACTGTTTTTT | CSAIKGLNEKLFF | TRBV20-1 | - | TRBJ1-4 | many
TGTGCCAGCCGACCCCTGACGCAGCCTATCTCCTACGAGCAGTACTTC | CASRPLTQPISYEQYF | TRBV28 | - | TRBJ2-7 | many
TGCAGCGTGGCCGGGACTAGCGGGCTCCCCACAGATACGCAGTATTTT | CSVAGTSGLPTDTQYF | TRBV29-1 | TRBD2 | TRBJ2-3 | many
TGTGCCAGCAGTTTATCCTCTACAGGGAAGGGTACGCAGTATTTT | CASSLSSTGKGTQYF | TRBV28 | - | TRBJ2-3 | few
TGTGCCAGCAGGAGTGGACAGGGTGGGGAGCTGTTTTTT | CASRSGQGGELFF | TRBV9 | TRBD1 | TRBJ2-2 | many
TGTGCCTGGAGTCGGACAGGGAGTGAAAAACTGTTTTTT | CAWSRTGSEKLFF | TRBV30 | TRBD1 | TRBJ1-4 | many
TGTGCCAGCAGCCCGGGGGGCGCCTACACTGAAGCTTTCTTT | CASSPGGAYTEAFF | TRBV11-1 | - | TRBJ1-1 | few
TGTGCCAGCAGCTTAGATAGTACCCGTCACAAGGGCAATGAGCAGTTCTTC | CASSLDSTRHKGNEQFF | TRBV7-2 | - | TRBJ2-1 | many
TGTGCCAGCAGCCCGACAGCCTCTGGAACCACCATATATTTT | CASSPTASGTTIYF | TRBV28 | - | TRBJ1-3 | -
TGTGCCAGCAGCCCGCGTCGCGGGGCCAACGTCCTGACTTTC | CASSPRRGANVLTF | TRBV27 | - | TRBJ2-6 | many
TGTGCCAGCAGGAGCCGGACAGACGGTCTGGAGTTCTTC | CASRSRTDGLEFF | TRBV7-9 | - | TRBJ2-1 | -
TGTGCCAGCAGGGATGGGACCGAAGCAAAACTGTTTTTT | CASRDGTEAKLFF | TRBV11-1 | - | TRBJ1-4 | -
TGCGCCAGCAGCTTAGGCAGGCCCACAGATACGCAGTATTTT | CASSLGRPTDTQYF | TRBV5-1 | - | TRBJ2-3 | many
TGTGCCAGCAGTGACGGACAGGAGAACACCGGGGAGCTGTTTTTT | CASSDGQENTGELFF | TRBV25-1 | TRBD1 | TRBJ2-2 | -
TGCAGCGGACGGGTCGCCTATGGCTACACCTTC | CSGRVAYGYTF | TRBV29-1 | - | TRBJ1-2 | -
TGTGCCAGCAGTGTAGTCGGTTTTGGGACTAGCGTTAACAATGAGCAGTTCTTC | CASSVVGFGTSVNNEQFF | TRBV7-8 | TRBD2 | TRBJ2-1 | many
TGTGCCACCAGTGTCACTAGCGGGAGAAGCACAGATACGCAGTATTTT | CATSVTSGRSTDTQYF | TRBV24-1 | TRBD2 | TRBJ2-3 | -
- | CASRTAYEQYFGELFF | TRBV11-2 | - | TRBJ2-2 | -
TGCGCCAGCAGTGAGGACAGGGGGCGAACAGATACGCAGTATTTT | CASSEDRGRTDTQYF | TRBV10-1 | TRBD1 | TRBJ2-3 | once
TGTGCCACCAGTGACCCGGAGGCAGGGGGCGATCCTACTAACTATGGCTACCCCTTC | CATSDPEAGGDPTNYGYPF | TRBV24-1 | TRBD1 | TRBJ1-2 | many
TGCAGCGTGAAGGACAGGGCGGCCGGGGAGCTGTTTTTT | CSVKDRAAGELFF | TRBV29-1 | TRBD1 | TRBJ2-2 | -
TGTGCCTGGAGTCGGGGTAACGGAAACACCATATATTTT | CAWSRGNGNTIYF | TRBV30 | - | TRBJ1-3 | many
TGTGCCAGTAGTATCGAATTAGCGGGAGGGGGCAATGAGCAGTTCTTC | CASSIELAGGGNEQFF | TRBV19 | TRBD2 | TRBJ2-1 | many
TGTGCCAGCAGCCCTGAACCGGGCTCCCAAGAGACCCAGTACTTC | CASSPEPGSQETQYF | TRBV7-2 | - | TRBJ2-5 | many
TGTGCCAGTCGGACAGGGACAGGGGGCTACACCTTC | CASRTGTGGYTF | TRBV19 | TRBD1 | TRBJ1-2 | many
TGTGCCAGTAGTATTGGGGGGACTAGCGACAGTAGCTCCTACAATGAGCAGTATTTT | CASSIGGTSDSSSYNEQYF | TRBV19 | TRBD2 | TRBJ2-3 | -
TGTGCCAGCAGCATGGGACTACCCTACGAGCAGTACTTC | CASSMGLPYEQYF | TRBV7-2 | TRBD2 | TRBJ2-7 | many
TGTGCCAGCAGCCATGTACAGGGCAGTCAAGAGACCCAGTACTTC | CASSHVQGSQETQYF | TRBV7-9 | - | TRBJ2-5 | many
TGTGCCAGCAGTTTAGGAGGGAGTCTCTACGAGCAGTACTTC | CASSLGGSLYEQYF | TRBV28 | - | TRBJ2-7 | -
TGTGCCAGCAGTTCCCCATCCCGGGGCAATGAGCAGATCTTC | CASSSPSRGNEQIF | TRBV28 | - | TRBJ2-1 | -
TGTGCCAGCACCACATACCGGGAGATTAATGAAAAACTGTTTTTT | CASTTYREINEKLFF | TRBV12-3/TRBV12-4 | - | TRBJ1-4 | -
TGTGCCACCAGTCAAGCGGTTGTAGGCGAAAAACTGTTTTTT | CATSQAVVGEKLFF | TRBV6-2/TRBV6-3 | - | TRBJ1-4 | -
TGTGCCAGCAGCCCTACGCCGAACAGGGCCCATGGCTACACCTTC | CASSPTPNRAHGYTF | TRBV11-2 | - | TRBJ1-2 | many